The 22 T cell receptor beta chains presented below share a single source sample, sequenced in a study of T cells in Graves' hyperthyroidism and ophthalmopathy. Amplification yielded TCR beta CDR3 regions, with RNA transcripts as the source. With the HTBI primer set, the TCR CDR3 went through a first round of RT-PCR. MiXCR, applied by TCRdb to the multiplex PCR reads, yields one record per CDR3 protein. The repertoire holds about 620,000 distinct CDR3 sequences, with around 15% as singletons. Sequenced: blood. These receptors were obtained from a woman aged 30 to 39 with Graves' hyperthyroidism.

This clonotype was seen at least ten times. The CDR3 DNA sequence: TGTGCCAGCGGACGGGAGAACACCGGGGAGCTGTTTTTT. It encodes CASGRENTGELFF. This sequence joins TRBV2 and TRBJ2-2; D may be TRBD2 (5 bases). The CDR3 is 13 amino acids. The V end was cut by 8 bases, the J end by 1 base, with 8 bases between. Germline loops: CDR1 SNHLY, CDR2 FYNNEI.

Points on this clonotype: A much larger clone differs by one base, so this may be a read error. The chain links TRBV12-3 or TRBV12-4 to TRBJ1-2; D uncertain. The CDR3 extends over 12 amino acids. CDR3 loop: CASTPGSYGCTF. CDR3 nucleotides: TGTGCCAGCACTCCCGGGTCCTATGGCTGCACCTTC.

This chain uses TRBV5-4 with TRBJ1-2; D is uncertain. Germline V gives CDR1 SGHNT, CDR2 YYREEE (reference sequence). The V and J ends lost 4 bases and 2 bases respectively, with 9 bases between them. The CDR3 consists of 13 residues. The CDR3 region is CASSHGSNYGYTF. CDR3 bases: TGTGCCAGCAGCCACGGGTCAAACTATGGCTACACCTTC.

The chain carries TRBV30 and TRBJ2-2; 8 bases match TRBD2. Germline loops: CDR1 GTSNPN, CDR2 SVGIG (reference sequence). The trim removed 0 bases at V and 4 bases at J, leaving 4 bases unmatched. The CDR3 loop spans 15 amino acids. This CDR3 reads CAWSVRREVTGELFF. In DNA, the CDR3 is TGTGCCTGGAGTGTACGGCGGGAGGTCACCGGGGAGCTGTTTTTT.

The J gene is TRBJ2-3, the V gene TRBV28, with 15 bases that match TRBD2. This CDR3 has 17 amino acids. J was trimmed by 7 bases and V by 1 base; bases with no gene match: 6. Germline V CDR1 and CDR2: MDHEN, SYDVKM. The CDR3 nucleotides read TGTGCCAGCAGTTTATTTTGGACTAGCGGGGGGGACCATACGCAGTATTTT. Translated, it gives CASSLFWTSGGDHTQYF.

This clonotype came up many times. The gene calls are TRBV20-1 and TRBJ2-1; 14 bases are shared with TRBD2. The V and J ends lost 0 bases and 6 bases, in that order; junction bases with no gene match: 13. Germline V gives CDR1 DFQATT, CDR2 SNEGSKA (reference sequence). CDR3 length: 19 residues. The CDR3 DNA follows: TGCAGTGCTAGAGATCGACAGGGGACTAGCGGGAGTTACCGCAATGAGCAGTTCTTC. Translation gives CSARDRQGTSGSYRNEQFF.

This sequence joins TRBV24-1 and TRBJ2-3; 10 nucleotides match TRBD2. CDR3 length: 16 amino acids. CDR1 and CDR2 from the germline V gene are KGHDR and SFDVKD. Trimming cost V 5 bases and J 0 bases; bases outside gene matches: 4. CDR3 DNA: TGTGCCACCAGTGGGCCTAGCGGGGGTAGCACAGATACGCAGTATTTT. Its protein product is CATSGPSGGSTDTQYF.

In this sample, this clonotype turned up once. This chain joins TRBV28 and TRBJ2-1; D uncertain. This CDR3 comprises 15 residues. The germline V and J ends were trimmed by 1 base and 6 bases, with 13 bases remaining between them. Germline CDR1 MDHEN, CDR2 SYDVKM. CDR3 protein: CASSLFGWVPNEQFF. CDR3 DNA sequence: TGTGCCAGCAGTTTATTCGGCTGGGTCCCCAATGAGCAGTTCTTC. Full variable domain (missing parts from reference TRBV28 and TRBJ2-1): DVKVTQSSRYLVKRTGEKVFLECVQDMDHENMFWYRQDPGLGLRLIYFSYDVKMKEKGDIPEGYSVSREKKERFSLILESASTNQTSMYLCASSLFGWVPNEQFFGPGTRLTVL.

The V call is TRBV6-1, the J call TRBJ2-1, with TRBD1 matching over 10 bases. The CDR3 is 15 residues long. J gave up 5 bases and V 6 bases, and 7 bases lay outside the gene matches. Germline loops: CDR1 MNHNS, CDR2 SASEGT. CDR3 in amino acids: CASRLWDRGDNEQFF. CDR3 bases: TGTGCCAGCAGGCTGTGGGACAGGGGAGACAATGAGCAGTTCTTC.

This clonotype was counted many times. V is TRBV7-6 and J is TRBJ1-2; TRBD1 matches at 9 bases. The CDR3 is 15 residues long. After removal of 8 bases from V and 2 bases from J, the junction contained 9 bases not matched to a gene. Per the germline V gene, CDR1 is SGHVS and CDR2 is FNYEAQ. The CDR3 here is CASGGTGTGNYGYTF. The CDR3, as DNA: TGTGCCAGCGGGGGGACCGGGACAGGGAACTATGGCTACACCTTC.

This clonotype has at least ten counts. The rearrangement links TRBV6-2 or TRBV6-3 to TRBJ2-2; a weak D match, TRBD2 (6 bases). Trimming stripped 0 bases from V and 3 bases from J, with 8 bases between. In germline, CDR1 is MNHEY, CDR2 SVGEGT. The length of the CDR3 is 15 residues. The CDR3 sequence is CASSYSGGDTGELFF. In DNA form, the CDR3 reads TGTGCCAGCAGTTACTCGGGCGGGGACACCGGGGAGCTGTTTTTT.

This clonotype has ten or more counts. The CDR3 protein is CASTKTGGWHEQFF. In nucleotides, the CDR3 is TGTGCCAGCACCAAGACAGGGGGCTGGCATGAGCAGTTCTTC. J is TRBJ2-1 and V is TRBV28; 10 bases line up with TRBD1. Germline CDR1 MDHEN, CDR2 SYDVKM. The CDR3 is 14 amino acids. The V segment lost 7 bases and the J segment 8 bases; nucleotides outside the gene matches: 8.

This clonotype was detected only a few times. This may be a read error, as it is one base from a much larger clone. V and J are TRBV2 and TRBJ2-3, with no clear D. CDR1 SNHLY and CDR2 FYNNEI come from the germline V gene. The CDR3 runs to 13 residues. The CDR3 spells CVSKTLLTDTQYF. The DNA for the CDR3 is TGTGTCAGCAAGACCCTTCTCACAGATACGCAGTATTTT.

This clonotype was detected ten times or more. The CDR3 bases are TGTGCCAGCAGCTTGACGGGAGGAGGCACAGATACGCAGTATTTT. This translates into CASSLTGGGTDTQYF. The chain uses TRBV7-3 and TRBJ2-3; TRBD2 aligns across 7 bases. J was trimmed by 1 base and V by 3 bases; bases with no gene match: 4. Germline CDR1 reads SGHTA; CDR2 reads FQGTGA. The CDR3 extends over 15 amino acids. The full variable domain, completed using reference TRBV7-3 and TRBJ2-3, is GAGVSQTPSNKVTEKGKYVELRCDPISGHTALYWYRQSLGQGPEFLIYFQGTGAADDSGLPNDRFFAVRPEGSVSTLKIQRTERGDSAVYLCASSLTGGGTDTQYFGPGTRLTVL.

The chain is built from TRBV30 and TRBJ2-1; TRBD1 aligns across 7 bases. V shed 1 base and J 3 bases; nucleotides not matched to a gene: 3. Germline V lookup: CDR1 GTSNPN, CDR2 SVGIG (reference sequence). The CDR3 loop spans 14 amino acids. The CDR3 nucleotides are TGTGCCTGGAGTGACTGGGACAGCTACAATGAGCAGTTCTTC. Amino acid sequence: CAWSDWDSYNEQFF. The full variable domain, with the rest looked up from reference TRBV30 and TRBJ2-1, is SQTIHQWPATLVQPVGSPLSLECTVEGTSNPNLYWYRQAAGRGLQLLFYSVGIGQISSEVPQNLSASRPQDRQFILSSKKLLLSDSGFYLCAWSDWDSYNEQFFGPGTRLTVL.

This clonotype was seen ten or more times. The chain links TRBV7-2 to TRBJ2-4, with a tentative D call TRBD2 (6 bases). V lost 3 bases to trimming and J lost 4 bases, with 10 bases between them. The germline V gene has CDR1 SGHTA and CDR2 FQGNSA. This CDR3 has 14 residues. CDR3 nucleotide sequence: TGTGCCAGCAGCTTGGACGGGGGAAAAAACATTCAGTACTTC. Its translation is CASSLDGGKNIQYF.

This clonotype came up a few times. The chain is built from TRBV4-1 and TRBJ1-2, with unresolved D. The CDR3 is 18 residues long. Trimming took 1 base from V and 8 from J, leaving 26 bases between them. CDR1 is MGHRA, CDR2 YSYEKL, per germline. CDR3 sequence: CASSQVPAVHRQSGGYTF. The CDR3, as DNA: TGCGCCAGCAGCCAAGTTCCGGCAGTCCACCGCCAATCGGGAGGCTACACCTTC.

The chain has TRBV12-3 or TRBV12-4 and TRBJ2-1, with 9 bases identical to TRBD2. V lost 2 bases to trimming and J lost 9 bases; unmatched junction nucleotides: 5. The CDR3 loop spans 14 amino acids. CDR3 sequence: CASSLLAGISEQFF. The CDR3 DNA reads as TGTGCCAGCAGTTTACTAGCGGGAATTAGTGAGCAGTTCTTC.

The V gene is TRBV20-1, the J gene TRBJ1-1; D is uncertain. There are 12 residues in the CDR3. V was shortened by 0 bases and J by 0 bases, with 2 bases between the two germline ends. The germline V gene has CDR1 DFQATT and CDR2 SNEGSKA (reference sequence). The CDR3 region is CSARDLNTEAFF. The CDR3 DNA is TGCAGTGCTAGAGATTTGAACACTGAAGCTTTCTTT.

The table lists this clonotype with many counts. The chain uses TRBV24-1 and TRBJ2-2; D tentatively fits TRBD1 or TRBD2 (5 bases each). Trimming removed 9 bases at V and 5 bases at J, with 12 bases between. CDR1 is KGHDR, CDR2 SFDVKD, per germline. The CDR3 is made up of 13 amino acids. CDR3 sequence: CATGTDTTGELFF. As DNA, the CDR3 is TGTGCCACCGGGACGGACACTACCGGGGAGCTGTTTTTT.

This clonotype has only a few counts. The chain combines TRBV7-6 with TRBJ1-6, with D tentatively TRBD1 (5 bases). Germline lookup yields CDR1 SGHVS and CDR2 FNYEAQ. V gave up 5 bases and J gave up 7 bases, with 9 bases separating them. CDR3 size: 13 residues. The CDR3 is CASSKDSNSPLHF. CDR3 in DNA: TGTGCCAGCAGCAAAGACAGCAATTCACCCCTCCACTTT.

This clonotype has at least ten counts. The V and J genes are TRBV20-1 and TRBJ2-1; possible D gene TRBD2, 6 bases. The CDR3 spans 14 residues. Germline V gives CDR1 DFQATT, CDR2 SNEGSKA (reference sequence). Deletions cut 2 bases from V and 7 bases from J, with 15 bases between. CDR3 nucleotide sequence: TGCAGTGCTAGACGCCGCAGACTAGTAAATGAGCAGTTCTTC. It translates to CSARRRRLVNEQFF.